A single sample is the source of the 5 T cell receptor beta chains below, sequenced in a study of blood T cell repertoires in COVID-19. The table came from immunoSEQ multiplex PCR; TCRdb's copy has only in-frame clones and leaves some out. The table records around 60,000 clones, about three quarters of them present only once. The specimen sequenced was peripheral blood. These receptors all come from a man aged 25-45 years with COVID-19, enrolled during active disease.

This chain links TRBV4-1 with TRBJ1-5, with D possibly TRBD1 on 6 matching bases. Trimming took off 0 bases at V and 5 bases at J, with 29 bases between the two ends. The CDR3 extends over 21 amino acids. Germline V gives CDR1 MGHRA, CDR2 YSYEKL. The CDR3: CASSQEFLNGRITGKHQPQHF. For the CDR3, the DNA is TGCGCCAGCAGCCAAGAATTTTTAAACGGCCGTATCACAGGGAAGCATCAGCCCCAGCATTTT.

The table lists this clone with a few counts. V gene TRBV7-9 combines with J gene TRBJ1-1, with 7 bases aligning to TRBD1. J lost 1 base, V lost 3 bases, and 8 bases had no gene match. Germline V CDR1 and CDR2: SEHNR, FQNEAQ (reference sequence). The CDR3 sequence is 16 residues long. CDR3 sequence (DNA): TGTGCCAGCAGCTTTGTGGCAGGGGGACCGAACACTGAAGCTTTCTTT. It specifies CASSFVAGGPNTEAFF.

The V call is TRBV4-1, the J call TRBJ1-5; no clear D gene. V lost 1 base and J 0 bases, leaving 7 bases between the germline ends. CDR1 is MGHRA, CDR2 YSYEKL, per germline. The CDR3 contains 15 residues. CDR3 residues: CASSQVRDSNQPQHF. CDR3 DNA sequence: TGCGCCAGCAGCCAAGTGAGGGATAGCAATCAGCCCCAGCATTTT.

J is TRBJ2-1 and V is TRBV19, with TRBD2 matching over 7 bases. Trimming took 5 bases from V and 3 from J; bases not matched to a gene: 4. The CDR3 extends over 14 amino acids. Germline-derived CDR1 and CDR2 are LNHDA and SQIVND (reference sequence). CDR3 protein: CASSPQRGYNEQFF. The CDR3 DNA reads as TGTGCCAGTAGTCCCCAGCGGGGCTACAATGAGCAGTTCTTC. Combining the CDR3 with reference TRBV19 and TRBJ2-1 gives the whole variable domain DGGITQSPKYLFRKEGQNVTLSCEQNLNHDAMYWYRQDPGQGLRLIYYSQIVNDFQKGDIAEGYSVSREKKESFPLTVTSAQKNPTAFYLCASSPQRGYNEQFFGPGTRLTVL.

V usage is TRBV10-1 and J usage is TRBJ2-7; 7 nucleotides align to TRBD2. The CDR3 covers 13 residues. The V and J ends lost 11 bases and 1 base, in that order; junction bases with no gene match: 8. Germline V gives CDR1 WNHNN, CDR2 SYGVQD (reference sequence). CDR3 DNA sequence: TGCGCCGACTCATCTAGCGGTTCCTACGAGCAGTACTTC. It translates to CADSSSGSYEQYF.